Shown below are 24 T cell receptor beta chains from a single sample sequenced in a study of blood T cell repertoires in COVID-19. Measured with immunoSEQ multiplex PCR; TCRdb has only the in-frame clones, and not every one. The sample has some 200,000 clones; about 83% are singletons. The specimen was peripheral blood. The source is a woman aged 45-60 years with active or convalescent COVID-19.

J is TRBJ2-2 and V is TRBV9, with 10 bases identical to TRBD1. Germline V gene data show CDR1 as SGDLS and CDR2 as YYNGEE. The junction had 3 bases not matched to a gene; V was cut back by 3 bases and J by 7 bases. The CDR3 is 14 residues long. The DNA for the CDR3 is TGTGCCAGCAGCGCGGGACAGGGGTACGGGGAGCTGTTTTTT. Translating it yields CASSAGQGYGELFF.

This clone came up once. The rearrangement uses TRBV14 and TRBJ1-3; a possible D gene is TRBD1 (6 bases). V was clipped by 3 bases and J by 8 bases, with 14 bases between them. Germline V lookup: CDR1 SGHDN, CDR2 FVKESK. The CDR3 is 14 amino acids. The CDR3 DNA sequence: TGTGCCAGCAGCCAGCTCGCGGGGGCGGACACCATATATTTT. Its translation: CASSQLAGADTIYF.

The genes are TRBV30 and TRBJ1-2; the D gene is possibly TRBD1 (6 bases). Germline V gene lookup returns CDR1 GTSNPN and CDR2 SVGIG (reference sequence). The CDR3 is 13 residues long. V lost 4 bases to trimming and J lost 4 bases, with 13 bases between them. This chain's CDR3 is CAWNLQGSYGYTF. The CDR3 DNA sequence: TGTGCCTGGAATCTACAGGGTTCCTATGGCTACACCTTC.

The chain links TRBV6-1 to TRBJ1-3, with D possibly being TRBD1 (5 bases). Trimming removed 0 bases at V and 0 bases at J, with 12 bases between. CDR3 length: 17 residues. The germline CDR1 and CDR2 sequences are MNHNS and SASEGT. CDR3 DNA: TGTGCCAGCAGTGAAGCGCCACAGGCCCTCTCTGGAAACACCATATATTTT. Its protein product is CASSEAPQALSGNTIYF.

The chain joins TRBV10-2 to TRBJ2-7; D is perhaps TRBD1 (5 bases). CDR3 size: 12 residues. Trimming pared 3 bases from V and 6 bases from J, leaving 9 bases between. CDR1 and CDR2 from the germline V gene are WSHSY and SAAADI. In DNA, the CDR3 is TGCGCCAGCAGTGAAGGGGCAGTCGAGCAGTACGTC. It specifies CASSEGAVEQYV.

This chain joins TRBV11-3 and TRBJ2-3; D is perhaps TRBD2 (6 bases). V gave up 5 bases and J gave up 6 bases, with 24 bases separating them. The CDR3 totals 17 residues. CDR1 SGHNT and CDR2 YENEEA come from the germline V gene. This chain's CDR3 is CASSPRAGRQGGDTQYF. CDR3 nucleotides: TGTGCCAGCAGCCCCCGGGCCGGCCGCCAGGGAGGCGATACGCAGTATTTT.

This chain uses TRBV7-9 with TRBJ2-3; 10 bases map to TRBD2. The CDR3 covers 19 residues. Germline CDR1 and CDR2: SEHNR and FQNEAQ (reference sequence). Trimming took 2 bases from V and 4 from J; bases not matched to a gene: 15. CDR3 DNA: TGTGCCAGCAGCTTATCATTCTCCTGGGGAGCGGGAGGGCCAGATACGCAGTATTTT. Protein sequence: CASSLSFSWGAGGPDTQYF.

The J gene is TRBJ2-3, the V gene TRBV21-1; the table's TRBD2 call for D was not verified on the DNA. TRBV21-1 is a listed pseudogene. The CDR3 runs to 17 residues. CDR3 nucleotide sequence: TGTGCCAGCAGCAAAGGAGCCGGGGGGTCCCAGGGGGATACGCAGTATTTT. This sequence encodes CASSKGAGGSQGDTQYF.

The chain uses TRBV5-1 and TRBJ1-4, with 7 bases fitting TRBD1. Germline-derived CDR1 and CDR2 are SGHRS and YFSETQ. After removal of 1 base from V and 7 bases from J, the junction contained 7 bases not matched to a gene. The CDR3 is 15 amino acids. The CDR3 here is CASSLTGDVGEKLFF. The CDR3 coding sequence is TGCGCCAGCAGCTTGACAGGGGACGTCGGTGAAAAACTGTTTTTT.

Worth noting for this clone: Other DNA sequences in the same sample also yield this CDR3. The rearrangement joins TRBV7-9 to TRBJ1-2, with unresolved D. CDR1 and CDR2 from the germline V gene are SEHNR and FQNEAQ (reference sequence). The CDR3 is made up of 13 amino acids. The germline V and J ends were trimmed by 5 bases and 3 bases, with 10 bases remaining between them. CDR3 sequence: CASSLQEDYGYTF. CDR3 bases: TGTGCCAGCAGCCTGCAGGAGGACTATGGCTACACCTTC.

The CDR3 is CASTWQTNEKLFF. The CDR3 region has the DNA TGTGCCAGCACTTGGCAAACTAATGAAAAACTGTTTTTT. The chain employs TRBV2 and TRBJ1-4; D is ambiguous. Germline lookup yields CDR1 SNHLY and CDR2 FYNNEI. The CDR3 is 13 amino acids. Trimming cost V 7 bases and J 1 base, with 7 bases left between them.

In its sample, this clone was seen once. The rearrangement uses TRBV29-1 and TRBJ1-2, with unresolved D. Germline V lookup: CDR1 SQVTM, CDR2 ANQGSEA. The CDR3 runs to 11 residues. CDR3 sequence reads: CIQPGNYGYTF. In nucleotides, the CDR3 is TGCATCCAGCCGGGGAACTATGGCTACACCTTC.

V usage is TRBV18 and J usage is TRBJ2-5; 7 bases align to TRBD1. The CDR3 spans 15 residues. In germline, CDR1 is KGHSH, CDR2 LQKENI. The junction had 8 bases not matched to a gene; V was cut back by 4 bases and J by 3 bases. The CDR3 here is CASSLRDSSEETQYF. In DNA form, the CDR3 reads TGTGCCAGCTCACTTCGGGACAGCAGCGAAGAGACCCAGTACTTC. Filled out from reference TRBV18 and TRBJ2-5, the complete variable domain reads NAGVMQNPRHLVRRRGQEARLRCSPMKGHSHVYWYRQLPEEGLKFMVYLQKENIIDESGMPKERFSAEFPKEGPSILRIQQVVRGDSAAYFCASSLRDSSEETQYFGPGTRLLVL.

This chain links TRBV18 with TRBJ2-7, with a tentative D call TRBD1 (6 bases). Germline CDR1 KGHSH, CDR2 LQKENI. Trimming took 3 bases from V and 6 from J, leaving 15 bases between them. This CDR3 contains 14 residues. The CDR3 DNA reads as TGTGCCAGCTCACCCCGAGGGGGAAGCGGCGAGCAGTACTTC. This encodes CASSPRGGSGEQYF.

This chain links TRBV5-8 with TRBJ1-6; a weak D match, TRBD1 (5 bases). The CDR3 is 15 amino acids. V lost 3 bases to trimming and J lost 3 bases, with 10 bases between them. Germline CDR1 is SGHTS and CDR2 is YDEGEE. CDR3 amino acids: CASSSPTVYNSPLHF. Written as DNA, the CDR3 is TGTGCCAGCAGCTCACCGACAGTCTATAATTCACCCCTCCACTTT.

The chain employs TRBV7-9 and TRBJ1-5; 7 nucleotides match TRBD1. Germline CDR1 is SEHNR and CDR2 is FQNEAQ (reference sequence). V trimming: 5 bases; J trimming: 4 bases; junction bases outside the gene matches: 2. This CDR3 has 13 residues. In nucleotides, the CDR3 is TGTGCCAGCAGCCCGACAGGGAATCAGCCCCAGCATTTT. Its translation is CASSPTGNQPQHF.

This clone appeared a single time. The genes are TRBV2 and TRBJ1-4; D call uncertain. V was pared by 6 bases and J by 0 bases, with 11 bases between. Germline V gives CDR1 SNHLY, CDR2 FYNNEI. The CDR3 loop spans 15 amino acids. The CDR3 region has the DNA TGTGCCAGCAGGATAACAGTTGCAACTAATGAAAAACTGTTTTTT. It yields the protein CASRITVATNEKLFF.

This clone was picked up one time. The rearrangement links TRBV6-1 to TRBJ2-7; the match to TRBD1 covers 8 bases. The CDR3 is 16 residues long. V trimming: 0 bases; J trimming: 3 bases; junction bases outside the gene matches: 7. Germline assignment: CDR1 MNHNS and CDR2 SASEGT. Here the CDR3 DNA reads TGTGCCAGCAGTGAAGCGCTTACAGGACAGGGCTACGAGCAGTACTTC. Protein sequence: CASSEALTGQGYEQYF.

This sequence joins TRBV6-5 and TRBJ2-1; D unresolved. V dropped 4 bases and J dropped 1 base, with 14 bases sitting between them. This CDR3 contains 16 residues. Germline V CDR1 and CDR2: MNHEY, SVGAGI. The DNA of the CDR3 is TGTGCCAGCAGTTCCTCTAGACAAGGATCCTACAATGAGCAGTTCTTC. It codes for CASSSSRQGSYNEQFF.

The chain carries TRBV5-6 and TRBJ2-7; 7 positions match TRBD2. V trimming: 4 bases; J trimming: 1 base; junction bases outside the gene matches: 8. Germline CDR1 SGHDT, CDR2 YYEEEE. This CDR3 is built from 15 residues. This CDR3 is CASSRLGAGSYEQYV. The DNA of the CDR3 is TGTGCCAGCAGCAGGCTAGGAGCGGGGTCCTACGAGCAGTACGTC.

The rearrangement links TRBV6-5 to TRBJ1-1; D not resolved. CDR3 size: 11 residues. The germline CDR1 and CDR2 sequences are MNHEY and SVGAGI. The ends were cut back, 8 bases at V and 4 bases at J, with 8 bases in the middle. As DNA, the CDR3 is TGTGCCAGCGGGAGGAGCACTGAAGCTTTCTTT. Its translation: CASGRSTEAFF.

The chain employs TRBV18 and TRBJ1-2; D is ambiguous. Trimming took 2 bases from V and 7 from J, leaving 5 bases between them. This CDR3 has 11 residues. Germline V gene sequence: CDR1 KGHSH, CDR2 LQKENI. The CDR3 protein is CASSPELGYTF. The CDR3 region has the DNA TGTGCCAGCTCACCAGAGCTTGGCTACACCTTC.

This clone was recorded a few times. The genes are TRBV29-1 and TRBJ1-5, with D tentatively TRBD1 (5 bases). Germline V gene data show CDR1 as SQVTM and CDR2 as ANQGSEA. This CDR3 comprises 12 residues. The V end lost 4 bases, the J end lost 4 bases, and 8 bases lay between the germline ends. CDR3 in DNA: TGCAGCGTTGGGGGGACTAATCAGCCCCAGCATTTT. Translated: CSVGGTNQPQHF.

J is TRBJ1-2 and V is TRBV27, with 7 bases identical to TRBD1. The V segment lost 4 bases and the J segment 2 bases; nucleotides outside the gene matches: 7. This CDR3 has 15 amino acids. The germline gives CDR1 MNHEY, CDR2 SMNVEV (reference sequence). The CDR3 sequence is CASSYRTGLNYGYTF. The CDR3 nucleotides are TGTGCCAGCAGTTACCGGACAGGTTTGAACTATGGCTACACCTTC.